Listed below are T cell receptor beta chains from one sample, sequenced in a study of beta chain features in type 1 diabetes. The table came from immunoSEQ multiplex PCR; TCRdb's copy has only in-frame clones and leaves some out. This table has some 640,000 clones, about an eighth appearing once. Material: naive CD4+ T cells from blood. All receptors come from a man in his late teens or twenties with type 1 diabetes. The CDR3 runs from the conserved cysteine through the conserved F or W. A D gene is named only where the DNA matches it firmly. Some rows mark clone size as missing; the rest say once, few, many or name a class of expanded clone.

J | size | D | V | CDR3 | DNA
TRBJ2-1 | . | . | TRBV20-1 | CSATHRTEQFF | TGCAGTGCTACACACCGGACAGAGCAGTTCTTC
TRBJ2-1 | few | . | TRBV29-1 | CSAGQYNEQFF | TGCAGCGCCGGACAGTACAATGAGCAGTTCTTC
TRBJ2-5 | . | TRBD1 | TRBV7-2 | CASNRDRGQETQYF | TGTGCCTCCAACCGGGACAGGGGGCAAGAGACCCAGTACTTC
TRBJ2-7 | . | TRBD1 | TRBV14 | CASSRMPGQGNSYEQYF | TGTGCCAGCAGCCGGATGCCGGGACAGGGGAATTCCTACGAGCAGTACTTC
TRBJ2-1 | . | . | TRBV11-2 | CASGESYNEQFF | TGTGCCAGCGGGGAGTCCTACAATGAGCAGTTCTTC
TRBJ2-1 | few | TRBD1 | TRBV6-6 | CASSQPGSGTEIF | TGTGCCAGCAGTCAGCCGGGCTCCGGGACAGAGATCTTC
TRBJ2-3 | . | . | TRBV18 | CASSPPGRSDTQYF | TGTGCCAGCTCACCACCGGGACGTTCAGATACGCAGTATTTT
TRBJ1-2 | . | . | TRBV19 | CASSTQGTHTRGYTF | TGTGCCAGTAGTACCCAAGGGACACATACCCGAGGCTACACCTTC
TRBJ2-7 | few | . | TRBV13 | CASSSTGASYEQYF | TGTGCCAGCAGCTCGACAGGCGCCTCCTACGAGCAGTACTTC
TRBJ2-1 | few | . | TRBV18 | CASSPPSSSGHNEQFF | TGTGCCAGCTCACCACCTTCTTCCTCGGGACACAATGAGCAGTTCTTC
TRBJ1-1 | few | . | TRBV29-1 | CSVEVVEGETEAFF | TGCAGCGTTGAAGTTGTGGAGGGCGAGACTGAAGCTTTCTTT
TRBJ2-3 | few | . | TRBV7-6 | CASRGSTDTQYF | TGTGCCAGCAGAGGAAGCACAGATACGCAGTATTTT
TRBJ1-1 | . | . | TRBV25-1 | CASSELKGPTEAFF | TGTGCCAGCAGTGAGCTAAAGGGGCCCACTGAAGCTTTCTTT
TRBJ1-1 | once | TRBD1 | TRBV19 | CASSTGTAPGTEAFF | TGTGCCAGTAGTACAGGGACAGCCCCGGGCACTGAAGCTTTCTTT
TRBJ2-1 | few | TRBD2 | TRBV4-3 | CASSLQQRGGSYNEQFF | TGCGCCAGCAGCCTTCAGCAGCGGGGGGGTTCCTACAATGAGCAGTTCTTC
TRBJ2-3 | few | TRBD1 | TRBV30 | CAWGRTGERTDTQYF | TGTGCCTGGGGTCGGACAGGGGAAAGGACAGATACGCAGTATTTT
TRBJ2-6 | few | . | TRBV10-3 | CATSGLGFSGANVLTF | TGTGCCACCTCGGGACTGGGATTCTCTGGGGCCAACGTCCTGACTTTC